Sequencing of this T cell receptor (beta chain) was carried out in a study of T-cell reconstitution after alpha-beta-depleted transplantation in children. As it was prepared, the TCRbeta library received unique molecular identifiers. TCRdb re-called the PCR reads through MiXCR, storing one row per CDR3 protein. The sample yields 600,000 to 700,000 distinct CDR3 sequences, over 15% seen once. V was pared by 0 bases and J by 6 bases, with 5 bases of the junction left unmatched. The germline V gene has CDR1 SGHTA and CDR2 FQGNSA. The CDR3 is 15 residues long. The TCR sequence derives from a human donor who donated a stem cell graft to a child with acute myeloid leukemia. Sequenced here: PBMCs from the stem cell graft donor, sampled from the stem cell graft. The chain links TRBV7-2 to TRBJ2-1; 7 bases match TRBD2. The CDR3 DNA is TGTGCCAGCAGCTTAGCTTACCGGGAGGTCAATGAGCAGTTCTTC. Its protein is CASSLAYREVNEQFF. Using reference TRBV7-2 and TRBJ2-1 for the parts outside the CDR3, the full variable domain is GAGVSQSPSNKVTEKGKDVELRCDPISGHTALYWYRQSLGQGLEFLIYFQGNSAPDKSGLPSDRFSAERTGGSVSTLTIQRTQQEDSAVYLCASSLAYREVNEQFFGPGTRLTVL.